This TCR beta chain was profiled in a study of blood T cell repertoires in COVID-19. About the research overall: The United States, Italy and Spain provided the acute and convalescent COVID-19 samples.

The CDR3 extends over 13 amino acids. Germline V lookup: CDR1 SGHTA, CDR2 FQGNSA. V was clipped by 6 bases and J by 2 bases; unmatched bases: 2. Using immunoSEQ multiplex PCR, the repertoire was profiled, and TCRdb retains in-frame clones only, with some absent. The repertoire holds 200,000 to 250,000 clones, with around 86% as singletons. All enrollees were roughly 18 to 89 years old and from approximately 24 US areas. Clinical histories supplied by participants themselves formed the basis of cohort assignment. This clonotype originated in a woman aged 40 to 50 with acute COVID-19. The sample taken for sequencing was PBMCs or T cells enriched from blood (not recorded which). The chain joins TRBV7-2 to TRBJ2-7, with 9 bases matching TRBD1. CDR3 DNA sequence: TGTGCCAGCAGGGGACAGGGAACCTACGAGCAGTACTTC. Encoded protein: CASRGQGTYEQYF.